These T cell receptor beta chains were read from a single sample in a study of blood T cell repertoires in COVID-19. Some clones are missing from TCRdb's copy, which holds only in-frame ones; the method was immunoSEQ multiplex PCR. This sample yields roughly 200,000 clones, of which roughly 86% are seen a single time; less than 6.5% belongs to the top ten. Input material: peripheral blood. These receptors originate from a woman aged 70-85 years with active or convalescent COVID-19. The CDR3 runs from the conserved cysteine through the conserved F or W. The D gene is left open where the match is weak. Some rows mark clone size as missing; the rest say once, few, many or name a class of expanded clone.

J,D,V,size,CDR3,DNA
TRBJ2-1,-,TRBV5-1,-,CASSLEQSYNEQFF,TGCGCCAGCAGCTTGGAACAGTCTTACAATGAGCAGTTCTTC
TRBJ1-5,-,TRBV19,once,CASSGHTLNQPQHF,TGTGCCAGCTCCGGACACACACTCAATCAGCCCCAGCATTTT
TRBJ2-7,-,TRBV5-5,-,CASSLGPYSGYEQYF,TGTGCCAGCAGCTTGGGTCCCTACTCCGGCTACGAGCAGTACTTC
TRBJ2-1,-,TRBV10-3,-,CAISDPPPSGPKDNEQFF,TGTGCCATCAGTGACCCCCCCCCAAGCGGACCAAAGGACAATGAGCAGTTCTTC
TRBJ2-4,TRBD2,TRBV28,-,CASSISGVAKNIQYF,TGTGCCAGCAGCATAAGCGGGGTAGCCAAAAACATTCAGTACTTC
TRBJ1-1,-,TRBV10-2,-,CASSPTGSGTEAFF,TGCGCCAGCAGTCCCACGGGATCTGGCACTGAAGCTTTCTTT
TRBJ2-2,TRBD2,TRBV4-2,-,CASSQAYVLAATPNTGELFF,TGTGCCAGCAGCCAGGCTTATGTCCTAGCGGCTACGCCGAACACCGGGGAGCTGTTTTTT
TRBJ2-1,TRBD2,TRBV24-1,-,CATSGTSGSGEQFF,TGTGCCACCAGTGGGACTAGCGGGAGCGGCGAGCAGTTCTTC
TRBJ1-2,-,TRBV10-2,-,CASSESHRPGYGYTF,TGCGCCAGCAGTGAGTCCCACAGACCCGGCTATGGCTACACCTTC
TRBJ2-5,TRBD2,TRBV20-1,-,CSASTSGRAQETQYF,TGCAGTGCTAGTACTAGCGGGAGGGCACAAGAGACCCAGTACTTC
TRBJ2-3,-,TRBV28,once,CASSEPGQGAPDTQYF,TGTGCCAGCAGTGAGCCGGGACAAGGGGCCCCAGATACGCAGTATTTT
TRBJ2-2,-,TRBV19,once,CASERGVGELFF,TGTGCCAGTGAAAGGGGTGTTGGGGAGCTGTTTTTT
TRBJ2-3,TRBD2,TRBV3-1/TRBV3-2,-,CASSHARLASTDTQYF,TGTGCCAGCAGCCACGCCCGACTAGCTAGCACAGATACGCAGTATTTT
TRBJ2-2,TRBD1,TRBV4-1,-,CASSLHIYQGAGTGGELFF,TGCGCCAGCAGCCTTCACATTTATCAGGGGGCAGGGACAGGCGGGGAGCTGTTTTTT
TRBJ2-2,TRBD2,TRBV3-1/TRBV3-2,-,CASSQGLAGGALGTGELFF,TGTGCCAGCAGCCAGGGACTAGCGGGAGGAGCCCTAGGTACCGGGGAGCTGTTTTTT
TRBJ1-2,-,TRBV28,-,CASGTHRGVDYGYTF,TGTGCCAGCGGTACCCATAGGGGTGTCGACTATGGCTACACCTTC
TRBJ2-6,-,TRBV18,-,CASSPPRVSGANVLTF,TGTGCCAGCTCACCGCCCAGGGTCTCTGGGGCCAACGTCCTGACTTTC
TRBJ1-3,TRBD1,TRBV6-5,-,CASSRQGNSGNTIYF,TGTGCCAGCAGCCGACAGGGCAACTCTGGAAACACCATATATTTT
TRBJ1-1,TRBD1,TRBV29-1,-,CSAQGVTEAFF,TGCAGCGCTCAGGGGGTCACTGAAGCTTTCTTT
TRBJ2-3,TRBD2,TRBV15,once,CATSRDRPSGRDTQYF,TGTGCCACCAGCAGAGATCGCCCTAGCGGTAGAGATACGCAGTATTTT
TRBJ1-2,TRBD1,TRBV4-1,-,CASSQAGQGHGYTF,TGCGCCAGCAGCCAAGCGGGACAGGGACATGGCTACACCTTC
TRBJ2-3,-,TRBV24-1,-,CATSDSHRRTDTQYF,TGTGCCACCAGTGATTCACATCGTCGCACAGATACGCAGTATTTT
TRBJ2-7,TRBD2,TRBV7-2,-,CASSLAQDPSGRIYEQYF,TGTGCCAGCAGCTTAGCGCAGGACCCTAGCGGGAGGATTTACGAGCAGTACTTC
TRBJ2-7,TRBD1,TRBV11-2,-,CASRPGTGVSYEQYF,TGTGCCAGCAGGCCCGGGACAGGGGTTTCCTACGAGCAGTACTTC
TRBJ2-3,TRBD2,TRBV5-4,-,CASSRASGSFTDTQYF,TGTGCCAGCAGCCGGGCTAGCGGGAGTTTCACAGATACGCAGTATTTT
TRBJ2-5,TRBD1,TRBV10-3,-,CAMRQGGQETQYF,TGTGCCATGAGACAGGGGGGTCAAGAGACCCAGTACTTC
TRBJ1-2,TRBD1,TRBV29-1,-,CSGATGGRGYTF,TGCAGCGGCGCTACAGGGGGCAGAGGCTACACCTTC
TRBJ2-5,-,TRBV7-8,-,CASSLVKSQGPETQYF,TGTGCCAGCAGCTTAGTAAAATCACAGGGCCCAGAGACCCAGTACTTC
TRBJ2-6,-,TRBV7-3,-,CASSLTGVGANVLTF,TGTGCCAGCAGCTTAACAGGGGTCGGGGCCAACGTCCTGACTTTC
TRBJ2-5,-,TRBV2,-,CASSPWKKEGTQYF,TGTGCCAGCAGTCCTTGGAAAAAGGAGGGGACCCAGTACTTC
TRBJ2-7,TRBD1,TRBV6-6,-,CASTTGTGNEQYF,TGTGCCAGCACAACCGGGACAGGGAACGAGCAGTACTTC
TRBJ2-1,TRBD2,TRBV5-1,-,CASSPPSAGAFRNEQFF,TGCGCCAGCAGCCCCCCGTCTGCGGGAGCTTTTAGGAATGAGCAGTTCTTC
TRBJ2-5,-,TRBV10-3,once,CAISEGHYQETQYF,TGTGCCATCAGTGAAGGACATTACCAAGAGACCCAGTACTTC
TRBJ2-3,TRBD1,TRBV5-1,-,CASSLEGQRADTQYF,TGCGCCAGCAGCTTGGAGGGACAGCGAGCAGATACGCAGTATTTT
TRBJ2-3,TRBD1,TRBV6-6,-,CASSRQGELSTDTQYF,TGTGCCAGCAGTCGACAGGGGGAGCTCAGCACAGATACGCAGTATTTT
TRBJ1-6,-,TRBV5-1,once,CASSPGSNRGDTLSPLHF,TGCGCCAGCAGCCCTGGCAGCAATAGAGGGGACACTTTATCACCCCTCCACTTT
TRBJ2-2,-,TRBV24-1,-,CATSDPSGSNTGELFF,TGTGCCACCAGTGACCCCTCCGGGTCGAACACCGGGGAGCTGTTTTTT
TRBJ2-7,TRBD2,TRBV3-1/TRBV3-2,-,CASSQDFRTSGRDWSYEQYF,TGTGCCAGCAGCCAAGACTTTCGGACTAGCGGGAGAGATTGGTCCTACGAGCAGTACTTC
TRBJ1-2,-,TRBV3-1/TRBV3-2,-,CASSPFRRGQGGYTF,TGTGCCAGCAGCCCCTTTCGGAGGGGCCAAGGTGGCTACACCTTC
TRBJ2-7,-,TRBV6-6,-,CASSYWGEGYEQYF,TGTGCCAGCAGTTACTGGGGGGAAGGCTACGAGCAGTACTTC
TRBJ2-1,-,TRBV5-5,few,CASSSHEQFF,TGTGCCAGCAGTTCTCATGAGCAGTTCTTC
TRBJ1-5,TRBD1,TRBV4-1,few,CASSDREYQPQHF,TGCGCCAGCAGCGACAGGGAGTATCAGCCCCAGCATTTT
TRBJ2-3,TRBD2,TRBV11-2,-,CASSLAGLAGVDTQYF,TGTGCCAGCAGCTTAGCGGGACTAGCGGGAGTAGATACGCAGTATTTT
TRBJ2-3,TRBD1,TRBV25-1,-,CASRTDRASTDTQYF,TGTGCCAGCAGAACAGACAGGGCTAGCACAGATACGCAGTATTTT
TRBJ1-4,-,TRBV18,-,CASSPAVGGHNEKLFF,TGTGCCAGCTCACCAGCCGTGGGCGGGCATAATGAAAAACTGTTTTTT
TRBJ2-2,TRBD2,TRBV7-9,-,CASSRGLAAPPGELFF,TGTGCCAGCAGCCGGGGACTAGCGGCCCCCCCCGGGGAGCTGTTTTTT
TRBJ2-7,TRBD2,TRBV3-1/TRBV3-2,-,CASSLLGREGPFHEQYF,TGTGCCAGCAGCCTCCTCGGGCGGGAGGGCCCTTTCCACGAGCAGTACTTC
TRBJ1-2,-,TRBV5-1,-,CASSSTGDQDGYTF,TGCGCCAGCAGCTCCACAGGAGATCAGGATGGCTACACCTTC
TRBJ2-3,TRBD1,TRBV27,-,CASSPRTGLTDTQYF,TGTGCCAGCAGTCCGCGGACAGGACTCACAGATACGCAGTATTTT
TRBJ2-2,-,TRBV7-3,-,CASSMNRDRTGELFF,TGTGCCAGCAGCATGAACAGGGATCGCACCGGGGAGCTGTTTTTT
TRBJ2-7,-,TRBV29-1,-,CSVEGTGNRIEQYF,TGCAGCGTTGAAGGAACAGGGAATCGGATCGAGCAGTACTTC
TRBJ1-3,TRBD1,TRBV5-4,-,CASSGTGVTGNTIYF,TGTGCCAGCAGCGGCACAGGGGTAACTGGAAACACCATATATTTT
TRBJ2-3,-,TRBV18,-,CASSPSGGADTQYF,TGTGCCAGCTCACCATCGGGCGGGGCAGATACGCAGTATTTT